The present T cell receptor beta chain was sequenced within a study of blood T cell repertoires in COVID-19. Study at large: Samples of COVID-19 (acute and convalescent) were obtained from the United States, Italy and Spain. Sources were T cells, B-cell-depleted T cells, or PBMCs; the material itself was cDNA or gDNA.

Deletions cut 1 base from V and 0 bases from J, with 6 bases between. This CDR3 has 14 residues. Germline CDR1 and CDR2: SQVTM and ANQGSEA. Profiling relied on immunoSEQ multiplex PCR, and the TCRdb table lists in-frame clones only, not all of them. This sample has 250,000 or so clones, with roughly nine tenths found just once. The clonotype originates from a woman aged 40 to 55 who had recovered from COVID-19. The chain recombines TRBV29-1 with TRBJ2-2; unclear D gene. The sample consisted of peripheral blood. CDR3 residues: CSVEVAANTGELFF. The CDR3 DNA follows: TGCAGCGTTGAAGTCGCGGCGAACACCGGGGAGCTGTTTTTT.